One and the same sample provided the 24 T cell receptor beta chains below, sequenced in a study of blood T cell repertoires in COVID-19. TCRdb keeps only in-frame clones here, not all; method: immunoSEQ multiplex PCR. The data show about 150,000 clones, with more than 75% seen just once and less than 3% held by the top ten. Specimen: peripheral blood. Source of these receptors: a woman aged 80 or over with COVID-19, enrolled during active disease.

The count of this clone is one. The rearrangement uses TRBV27 and TRBJ1-1, with 12 bases matching TRBD1. The CDR3 contains 16 residues. Losses at the gene ends were 5 bases for V and 0 bases for J; bases not matched to a gene: 4. The germline V gene has CDR1 MNHEY and CDR2 SMNVEV (reference sequence). DNA for the CDR3: TGTGCCAGCAGTAAAGGGACAGGGGGCATGAACACTGAAGCTTTCTTT. This gives the protein CASSKGTGGMNTEAFF.

The V gene is TRBV7-2, the J gene TRBJ1-4, with 7 positions matching TRBD1. Trimming took 6 bases from V and 4 from J; bases not matched to a gene: 8. The germline V gene encodes CDR1 SGHTA and CDR2 FQGNSA. The CDR3 is 15 residues long. CDR3 region: CASSSGTAFNEKLFF. For the CDR3, the DNA is TGTGCCAGCAGTTCAGGGACAGCATTTAATGAAAAACTGTTTTTT.

The chain employs TRBV4-2 and TRBJ1-2, with a weak D call TRBD1 (5 bases). The CDR3 is 15 residues long. CDR1 and CDR2 (germline): LGHNA, YNFKEQ. The V gene lost 4 bases and the J gene lost 8 bases, with 20 bases spanning the gap. In nucleotides, the CDR3 is TGTGCCAGCAGCCCTTGGTTAGGGGTAAGGTACGGCTACACCTTC. The encoded protein is CASSPWLGVRYGYTF.

The J gene is TRBJ2-7, the V gene TRBV2; TRBD1 is a possible D gene (6 bases). CDR1 and CDR2 from the germline V gene are SNHLY and FYNNEI. The CDR3 is 14 residues long. Deletions cut 8 bases from V and 5 bases from J, with 19 bases between. This CDR3 is CASEDIRQDDEQYF. DNA for the CDR3: TGTGCCAGCGAGGATATCAGACAGGACGACGAGCAGTACTTC.

V gene TRBV5-6 combines with J gene TRBJ2-1; 12 positions match TRBD1. Per germline, CDR1 SGHDT and CDR2 YYEEEE. J lost 8 bases, V lost 4 bases, and 7 bases had no gene match. The CDR3 loop spans 15 amino acids. The CDR3 sequence is CASSPRRDRGHEQFF. In DNA form, the CDR3 reads TGTGCCAGCAGCCCACGAAGGGACAGGGGGCATGAGCAGTTCTTC.

Worth noting for this clone: This sample also contains other DNA sequences that code for the same CDR3. The chain employs TRBV7-9 and TRBJ1-2; D unresolved. The V gene lost 5 bases and the J gene lost 1 base, with 8 bases spanning the gap. Germline lookup yields CDR1 SEHNR and CDR2 FQNEAQ (reference sequence). The CDR3 runs to 13 residues. The CDR3 loop reads CASSPSSNYGYTF. The CDR3 DNA reads TGTGCCAGCAGCCCTTCGAGTAACTATGGCTACACCTTC. Combining the CDR3 with reference TRBV7-9 and TRBJ1-2 gives the whole variable domain DTGVSQNPRHKITKRGQNVTFRCDPISEHNRLYWYRQTLGQGPEFLTYFQNEAQLEKSRLLSDRFSAERPKGSFSTLEIQRTEQGDSAMYLCASSPSSNYGYTFGSGTRLTVV.

The chain carries TRBV7-2 and TRBJ2-5; D is unclear. The CDR3 has 13 residues. Trimming removed 3 bases from V and 4 bases from J, with 9 bases in between. Germline loops: CDR1 SGHTA, CDR2 FQGNSA. The CDR3 sequence is CASSLMAVETQYF. The CDR3 DNA reads as TGTGCCAGCAGCTTGATGGCAGTAGAGACCCAGTACTTC.

J is TRBJ2-2 and V is TRBV9; D uncertain. The V end lost 2 bases, the J end lost 4 bases, and 15 bases lay between the germline ends. CDR1 and CDR2 from the germline V gene are SGDLS and YYNGEE. CDR3 size: 16 residues. In DNA form, the CDR3 reads TGTGCCAGCAGCGTTAGTCCAACAGCTCTCACCGGGGAGCTGTTTTTT. This encodes CASSVSPTALTGELFF.

CDR3: CASSQSPQGATEAFF. CDR3 coding DNA: TGTGCCAGCAGCCAATCCCCCCAGGGGGCAACTGAAGCTTTCTTT. This chain uses TRBV16 with TRBJ1-1, with 8 bases aligning to TRBD1. After removal of 0 bases from V and 5 bases from J, the junction contained 5 bases not matched to a gene. The germline CDR1 and CDR2 sequences are KGHSY and FQNENV. This CDR3 has 15 residues.

This clone has just a few counts. This chain links TRBV10-3 with TRBJ1-2; 9 bases match TRBD1. CDR1 ENHRY and CDR2 SYGVKD come from the germline V gene. CDR3 length equals 15 residues. Trimming cost V 6 bases and J 4 bases; bases outside gene matches: 9. This CDR3 is CAISPIGTGSYGYTF. CDR3 in DNA: TGTGCCATCAGCCCAATAGGGACAGGGAGCTATGGCTACACCTTC.

The CDR3 sequence: CASSRRDRDLDTQYF. The CDR3 nucleotides read TGTGCCAGCAGCAGACGGGACAGGGATTTAGATACGCAGTATTTT. This chain joins TRBV21-1 and TRBJ2-3; TRBD1, the table's D call, lacks a check against the DNA. TRBV21-1 has pseudogene status. CDR3 length equals 15 residues.

The V gene is TRBV4-1, the J gene TRBJ2-7, with D perhaps TRBD1 (7 bases). V lost 1 base and J lost 1, with 14 bases in between. Germline V gives CDR1 MGHRA, CDR2 YSYEKL. The CDR3 consists of 16 residues. The CDR3 spells CASSQGQGEASYEQYF. In DNA, the CDR3 is TGCGCCAGCAGCCAAGGTCAGGGGGAGGCATCCTACGAGCAGTACTTC.

The rearrangement joins TRBV28 to TRBJ1-6, with 9 positions matching TRBD1. The CDR3 extends over 17 amino acids. Losses at the gene ends were 4 bases for V and 7 bases for J; bases not matched to a gene: 11. CDR1 and CDR2 (germline): MDHEN, SYDVKM. Written as DNA, the CDR3 is TGTGCCAGCAGTTCTGACGCCGGGACAGGGTTGAATTCACCCCTCCACTTT. Its translation: CASSSDAGTGLNSPLHF.

The rearrangement joins TRBV19 to TRBJ1-1; no clear D. Germline values: CDR1 LNHDA, CDR2 SQIVND (reference sequence). CDR3 size: 13 residues. The V gene lost 6 bases and the J gene lost 0 bases, with 8 bases spanning the gap. CDR3 loop: CASRAGMNTEAFF. The DNA for the CDR3 is TGTGCCAGTAGGGCAGGTATGAACACTGAAGCTTTCTTT.

This clone has only a few counts. This chain uses TRBV4-3 with TRBJ1-2; D call uncertain. The CDR3 has 13 residues. The V gene lost 2 bases and the J gene lost 4 bases, with 8 bases spanning the gap. Germline values: CDR1 LGHNA, CDR2 YSLEER. For the CDR3, the DNA is TGCGCCAGCAGCCAATTTAACGGCTATGGCTACACCTTC. Translation gives CASSQFNGYGYTF.

V gene TRBV18 combines with J gene TRBJ2-7; a possible D gene is TRBD2 (5 bases). Trimming shortened V by 6 bases and J by 3 bases, and 12 bases separated the two germline ends. The CDR3 runs 13 residues. The V gene's germline CDR1 is KGHSH and CDR2 LQKENI. The CDR3 DNA sequence: TGTGCCAGCTCCCCGGGCGAGGGCTACGAGCAGTACTTC. Encoded protein: CASSPGEGYEQYF.

The chain employs TRBV28 and TRBJ2-3, with 11 bases matching TRBD2. CDR1 and CDR2 (germline): MDHEN, SYDVKM. The CDR3 consists of 21 residues. Unmatched junction bases numbered 19, after V lost 4 bases and J lost 1 base. The CDR3 nucleotides read TGTGCCAGCAGTTCGCTCCGACTAGCGGGAAATATACAAAGACGCACAGATACGCAGTATTTT. Its translation is CASSSLRLAGNIQRRTDTQYF.

The genes are TRBV6-7 and TRBJ2-5; 7 nucleotides align to TRBD2. TRBV6-7 is noted as an ORF with a role that remains uncertain. V gave up 7 bases and J gave up 2 bases; unmatched junction bases: 10. The CDR3 runs 15 residues. CDR3 residues: CASTFDGAGQETQYF. The CDR3 DNA reads as TGTGCCAGCACCTTCGACGGAGCGGGGCAAGAGACCCAGTACTTC.

The chain joins TRBV5-8 to TRBJ1-1; TRBD1 might be the D (6 bases). Trimming took off 0 bases at V and 2 bases at J, with 20 bases between the two ends. Germline CDR1 reads SGHTS; CDR2 reads YDEGEE. CDR3 length: 18 residues. CDR3 protein: CASSLVVARGLSNTEAFF. CDR3 nucleotides: TGTGCCAGCAGCTTGGTAGTGGCCAGGGGCCTTTCTAACACTGAAGCTTTCTTT.

This chain connects TRBV14 to TRBJ2-6, with D possibly matching TRBD1 (5 bases). Germline V gene lookup returns CDR1 SGHDN and CDR2 FVKESK. Deletions cut 0 bases from V and 2 bases from J, with 11 bases between. CDR3 length: 17 residues. The CDR3 DNA reads TGTGCCAGCAGCCAAGATTTGGGCAGGGCTGGGGCCAACGTCCTGACTTTC. Its translation is CASSQDLGRAGANVLTF.

The chain uses TRBV9 and TRBJ1-1; D perhaps matches TRBD1 (5 bases). Between the trimmed V and J ends, which lost 4 bases and 0 bases, there was a span of 16 bases. CDR3 length: 16 residues. CDR1 is SGDLS and CDR2 is YYNGEE in the germline V gene. CDR3 in amino acids: CASSRKWGGMNTEAFF. The CDR3 region has the DNA TGTGCCAGCAGCCGAAAATGGGGGGGTATGAACACTGAAGCTTTCTTT.

The chain has TRBV2 and TRBJ1-6, with D possibly matching TRBD1 (5 bases). Trimming stripped 8 bases from V and 6 bases from J, with 17 bases between. Looked up from germline, CDR1 is SNHLY and CDR2 is FYNNEI. The CDR3 runs 15 residues. Written as DNA, the CDR3 is TGTGCCAGCGAGCCCAGGGCCCCTGGTAATTCACCCCTCCACTTT. It translates to CASEPRAPGNSPLHF.

The chain employs TRBV10-3 and TRBJ2-3; perhaps TRBD2 as D (5 bases). Germline-derived CDR1 and CDR2 are ENHRY and SYGVKD. Trimming removed 8 bases from V and 8 bases from J, with 17 bases in between. The CDR3 totals 13 residues. The CDR3 region has the DNA TGTGCCATCCTAATCGATAGCGTCGGTACGCAGTATTTT. It is translated as CAILIDSVGTQYF.

This clone was recorded only once. The rearrangement links TRBV3-1 (or the pseudogene TRBV3-2) to TRBJ2-3; weak D call: TRBD2 (6 bases). The CDR3 contains 15 residues. V lost 7 bases, J lost 1 base, and 15 bases lay in between. CDR1 LGHDT and CDR2 YNNKEL come from the germline V gene (reference sequence). The CDR3 loop reads CASNPDGGGTDTQYF. The CDR3 bases are TGTGCCAGCAACCCGGACGGCGGGGGCACAGATACGCAGTATTTT.